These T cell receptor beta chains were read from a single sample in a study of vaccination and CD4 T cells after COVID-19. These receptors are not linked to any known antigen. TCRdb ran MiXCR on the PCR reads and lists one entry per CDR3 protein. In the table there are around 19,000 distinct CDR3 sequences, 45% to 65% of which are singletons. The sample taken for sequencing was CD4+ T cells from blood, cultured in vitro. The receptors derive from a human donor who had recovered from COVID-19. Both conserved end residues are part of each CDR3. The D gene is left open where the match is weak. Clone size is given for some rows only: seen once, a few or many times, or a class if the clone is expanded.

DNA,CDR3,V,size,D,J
TGTGCCAGCAGCTTATTTGGAGGCGTCAACACTGAAGCTTTCTTT,CASSLFGGVNTEAFF,TRBV7-3,.,.,TRBJ1-1
TGTGCCAGCTCCCCCCGGGGCACTAACCAAGAGACCCAGTACTTC,CASSPRGTNQETQYF,TRBV18,few,.,TRBJ2-5
TGCAGTGCTAGAGGGGGTGTCGGGGATTCCCTCGGTCAGCCCCAGCATTTT,CSARGGVGDSLGQPQHF,TRBV20-1,.,.,TRBJ1-5
TGTGCCAGCACCCGCCGGACCCTGGGAGATACGCAGTATTTT,CASTRRTLGDTQYF,TRBV6-1,few,.,TRBJ2-3
TGTGCCAGCACCGGACTAGTCAACACCGGGGAGCTGTTTTTT,CASTGLVNTGELFF,TRBV6-1,.,TRBD2,TRBJ2-2
TGCGCCAGCAGTGAGCCGACACTCGGACAGGGGAGCGACGAGCAGTACTTC,CASSEPTLGQGSDEQYF,TRBV10-1,.,TRBD1,TRBJ2-7
TGTGCCACCAGCACCACGGGGGGAGCGAACACCGGGGAGCTGTTTTTT,CATSTTGGANTGELFF,TRBV15,once,TRBD2,TRBJ2-2
TGCAGTGCTAATTCAGGGGCGCGAGAGACCCAGTACTTC,CSANSGARETQYF,TRBV20-1,.,.,TRBJ2-5
TGTGCCAGCAGTTTAAAAACAGCCTACGAGCAGTACTTC,CASSLKTAYEQYF,TRBV27,.,.,TRBJ2-7
TGTGCCAGCGGCCCACCCCGAAGGGCGTTCGCTGAAGCTTTCTTT,CASGPPRRAFAEAFF,TRBV6-2/TRBV6-3,.,.,TRBJ1-1
TGTGCCAGTAGTATCATTCCCGGACAGGAGACCTATGGCTACACCTTC,CASSIIPGQETYGYTF,TRBV19,few,TRBD1,TRBJ1-2
TGTGCCAGCAGTGCTTACCGTAAGATCGGGCAGTATTTT,CASSAYRKIGQYF,TRBV2,few,.,TRBJ2-3
TGCAGTGCTCACTTACTCCGGGGCAGCCGGGCTTTCACAGATACGCAGTATTTT,CSAHLLRGSRAFTDTQYF,TRBV20-1,.,.,TRBJ2-3
TGCAGTGCTAGAGATTACCGACTAGCGGGGGGCACAGATACGCAGTATTTT,CSARDYRLAGGTDTQYF,TRBV20-1,few,TRBD2,TRBJ2-3
TGTGCCAGCAGCTTAGAGGAGGGGACCCAGTACTTC,CASSLEEGTQYF,TRBV7-2,few,.,TRBJ2-5
TGTGCCAGCAGCTTAGTCTTCGCAGTAGCGGGAGACACCGGGGAGCTGTTTTTT,CASSLVFAVAGDTGELFF,TRBV7-9,.,TRBD2,TRBJ2-2
TGTGCCAGCAGCCAGGACGGGGGCAATCAGCCCCAGCATTTT,CASSQDGGNQPQHF,TRBV5-4,.,.,TRBJ1-5
TGTGCCAGCGCACTTCAGGGGACTTATAGCAATCAGCCCCAGCATTTT,CASALQGTYSNQPQHF,TRBV12-3/TRBV12-4,once,.,TRBJ1-5
TGTGCCAGCAGTCAACGGACAGGGTTTTCGAACACCGGGGAGCTGTTTTTT,CASSQRTGFSNTGELFF,TRBV6-2/TRBV6-3,.,TRBD1,TRBJ2-2
TGCAGTGCTAGAGACCGCGAGAGCAATCAGCCCCAGCATTTT,CSARDRESNQPQHF,TRBV20-1,medium-sized,.,TRBJ1-5
TGCAGTGCTAGGAACAGTTTGTCTTCCAACGAGCAGTACTTC,CSARNSLSSNEQYF,TRBV20-1,.,.,TRBJ2-7
TGCAGTGCTCATACCCCCCGTGGAAACACCATATATTTT,CSAHTPRGNTIYF,TRBV20-1,.,.,TRBJ1-3
TGTGCCACCAGCAGCCTCGGACAGGGTAGCAATGGCTACACCTTC,CATSSLGQGSNGYTF,TRBV15,few,TRBD1,TRBJ1-2
TGTGCCAGCAGTGAGACAGTAAATAGTTATGGCTACACCTTC,CASSETVNSYGYTF,TRBV28,few,.,TRBJ1-2
TGCAGCGCCCGACAGGGTGCGTCCATTCAGTACTTC,CSARQGASIQYF,TRBV29-1,.,TRBD1,TRBJ2-4
TGTGCCAGTAGTAAAAGGGATCAGCCCCAGCATTTT,CASSKRDQPQHF,TRBV19,.,.,TRBJ1-5
TGCAGTGCTAGGTTCAGCGGGGGGGCCTCAGATACGCAGTATTTT,CSARFSGGASDTQYF,TRBV20-1,.,TRBD2,TRBJ2-3
TGCAGTGGCCAGGGCGATGAGGAAACTGAAGCTTTCTTT,CSGQGDEETEAFF,TRBV20-1,.,.,TRBJ1-1
TGTGCCAGCAGTCCGAACTCCCGGGACGGACTTCTGGGGAACACTGAAGCTTTCTTT,CASSPNSRDGLLGNTEAFF,TRBV25-1,.,.,TRBJ1-1
TGTGCCAGCAGCACACGGGAGGGTCAGGGAGGGGAGCTGTTTTTT,CASSTREGQGGELFF,TRBV5-4,.,TRBD2,TRBJ2-2
TGTGCCAGCAGCAGGGCCCTGTCCTACAATGAGCAGTTCTTC,CASSRALSYNEQFF,TRBV7-9,.,.,TRBJ2-1
TGTGCCAGCAGATATCAGGGAGGCTACACCTTC,CASRYQGGYTF,TRBV2,.,.,TRBJ1-2
TGCGCCAGCAGCTTGGCACCGGGACAGGGGGCAGATACGCAGTATTTT,CASSLAPGQGADTQYF,TRBV5-1,.,TRBD1,TRBJ2-3
TGTGCCAGCAGCCTCTCCGGGACTAGCGGGAGGGTGTGGAATGAGCAGTTCTTC,CASSLSGTSGRVWNEQFF,TRBV6-1,once,TRBD2,TRBJ2-1
TGTGCCAGTTCCGTGGACAGGGCTTACGAGCAGTACTTC,CASSVDRAYEQYF,TRBV19,few,TRBD1,TRBJ2-7
TGTGCCAGTACCGGACTAGCGGCAGATACGCAGTATTTT,CASTGLAADTQYF,TRBV2,once,TRBD2,TRBJ2-3
TGTGCCAGCAGTTACGGGGGGGATTTCTACGAGCAGTACTTC,CASSYGGDFYEQYF,TRBV6-5,.,TRBD2,TRBJ2-7
TGTGCCAGCTCGTACAGCTACGAGCAGTACTTC,CASSYSYEQYF,TRBV2,few,.,TRBJ2-7
TGTGCCACCAGCAGAGGACAGGGGGCAAGCAATCAGCCCCAGCATTTT,CATSRGQGASNQPQHF,TRBV15,.,TRBD1,TRBJ1-5
TGTGCCAGCAGACGGGGACAGGGCAGTGAAAAACTGTTTTTT,CASRRGQGSEKLFF,TRBV6-1,medium-sized,TRBD1,TRBJ1-4